This T cell receptor (beta chain) was recovered during a study of T cells after yellow fever vaccination. This clonotype has only a few counts. The antigen remains unidentified. Template switching with 5'RACE generated the TCR cDNA and added a universal primer site and UMIs. TCRdb reanalysed the 5' RACE reads using MiXCR and keeps one entry per CDR3 protein. The table includes roughly 500,000 distinct CDR3 sequences, roughly a fifth detected once. This CDR3 contains 16 residues. V dropped 6 bases and J dropped 3 bases, with 21 bases sitting between them. Germline assignment: CDR1 SQVTM and CDR2 ANQGSEA. Study-level results: Most clones from primary vaccination resurfaced after the booster (nearly 97% CD4, over 75% CD8).

Source: PBMCs, taken 15 days after the yellow fever booster vaccination. The V call is TRBV29-1, the J call TRBJ2-1; D might be TRBD1 or TRBD2, each matching 6 bases. This clonotype was sampled from a man aged 25-40 years who received the YFV17D yellow fever vaccine. The CDR3 region is CSVLLTEGVNYNEQFF. For the CDR3, the DNA is TGCAGCGTCCTACTGACGGAGGGGGTTAACTACAATGAGCAGTTCTTC.